The source of this T cell receptor (beta chain) is a study of PD-1 blockade in classical Hodgkin lymphoma. The method was immunoSEQ multiplex PCR; TCRdb's version includes in-frame clones alone and lacks a portion of them. Here the sample spans 14,000 or so clones, approximately 83% being singletons. Findings of the study overall: Among the patients, those starting nivolumab under 1 year after ASCT were excluded. A significant rise in TCR diversity was seen by C4D1 for CD4+ cells but not for CD8+ cells. Baseline diversity resembling that of newly diagnosed patients was seen in complete responders.

Germline loops: CDR1 LNHDA, CDR2 SQIVND (reference sequence). Trimming cost V 1 base and J 0 bases, with 13 bases left between them. The CDR3 is made up of 16 amino acids. Relapse was seen in all patients after autologous stem cell transplantation, and brentuximab vedotin exposure was variable. Concerning this clone itself: The antigen is not known.

The V call is TRBV19, the J call TRBJ2-7, with D perhaps TRBD2 (5 bases). This sequence was found in a human donor with classical Hodgkin lymphoma. Here the sequenced sample was peripheral blood mononuclear cells (PBMCs), taken at baseline. For the CDR3, the DNA is TGTGCCAGTAGTATAGCCGGGAAGGACGGCTCCTACGAGCAGTACTTC. Amino acids: CASSIAGKDGSYEQYF.